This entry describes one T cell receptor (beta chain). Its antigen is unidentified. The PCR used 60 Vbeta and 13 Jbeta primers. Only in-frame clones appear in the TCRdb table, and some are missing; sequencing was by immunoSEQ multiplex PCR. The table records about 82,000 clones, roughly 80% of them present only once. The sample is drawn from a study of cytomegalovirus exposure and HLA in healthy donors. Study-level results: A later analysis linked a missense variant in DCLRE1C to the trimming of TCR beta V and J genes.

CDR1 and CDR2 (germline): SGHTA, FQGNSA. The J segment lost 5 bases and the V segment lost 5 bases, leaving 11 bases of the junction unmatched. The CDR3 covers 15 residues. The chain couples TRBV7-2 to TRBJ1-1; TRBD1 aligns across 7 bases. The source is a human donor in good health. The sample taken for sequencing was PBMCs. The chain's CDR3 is CASSVRMTGNTEAFF. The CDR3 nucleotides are TGTGCCAGCAGCGTCAGAATGACAGGGAATACTGAAGCTTTCTTT.